This T cell receptor beta chain was observed in a study of T-cell memory formation after mild COVID-19 listed by TCRdb under 2021. Study-level background: Most TCR sequence clusters were specific to one of the two donors. Longitudinal TCRalpha and TCRbeta repertoire sequencing tracked T-cell clones expanding and contracting after mild COVID-19 in a couple of donors. Two young, previously healthy adult volunteers made up the cohort, one male and one female. General conclusions and limits of the study: The detection of some responding clones in pre-infection memory suggests that pre-existing cross-reactive memory T cells joined the SARS-CoV-2 response. SARS-CoV-2 specificity of the second-wave clones peaking on day 37 was not confirmed. Contracting CD4+ clones turned up mainly in the CM and EM memory subsets, whereas EMRA was where CD8+ clones were enriched. Clones that contracted from day 15 to 85 showed balanced CD4/CD8 phenotypes, whereas a second wave of clones that expanded from day 15 to 37 leaned towards CD4+. Only a couple of mild cases were covered in the study, and larger cohorts including severe cases with pre-infection samples were considered necessary.

CDR1 SGHAT and CDR2 FQNNGV were looked up in the germline V gene. Reading from cysteine to phenylalanine, the CDR3 counts 15 amino acids. Only CDR3 DNA is held: 45 bases, read in frame from base 1. V lost 5 bases and J lost 4 bases; the stretch between them is 16 bases long. Sequencing instrument: Illumina NovaSeq 6000. Using 5'RACE with constant-segment primers, TCRalpha and TCRbeta cDNA libraries were constructed, with sample barcodes and unique molecular identifiers added in the process. RNA was extracted from every sample with Trizol reagent. Libraries were amplified in two PCR steps, with a second sample barcode and Illumina TruSeq adapters added in the second step. Sequencing of the libraries was done on an Illumina NovaSeq, producing 2 x 150 bp paired-end reads. In the source study's methods: Demultiplexing of reads and collapsing into UMI-guided consensus sequences were performed with migec v1.2.7. Using mixcr v2.1.11, the UMI consensuses were aligned to TRA and TRB V and J templates and assembled into clonotypes. A clonotype was counted as expanded or contracted only if both edgeR and NoisET called the change significant, with noise models trained on biological replicates. edgeR calls used a false discovery rate-adjusted p below 0.01 and a log2 fold-change threshold of 1. As an exploratory analysis of dynamics, max-normalized trajectories of the 1000 most abundant clonotypes were examined with PCA combined with hierarchical clustering. Separately sequenced CD4+ and CD8+ repertoires were used to assign the CD4 or CD8 phenotype of responding clones. Starting from the raw public reads, TCRdb applied fastp trimming at Q25, assembled clones with MiXCR and retained in-frame beta chains. A single entry per CDR3 protein holds the most common genes and DNA from its merged rows. TCRdb assigned the V and J calls; the authors' analysis was not used. Across this sample there are 300,000 to 400,000 distinct CDR3 sequences, with 13% seen only once. The top ten clones comprise about a fifth of the sample.

Ficoll-Paque density gradient centrifugation was used to isolate PBMCs. This clonotype was observed a handful of times. The target of this receptor is not known. Per-nucleotide qualities are absent, and no much larger clonotype sits a single base away. In this chain, TRBV11-2 is recombined with TRBJ2-3; the D call could be TRBD1 or TRBD2, with each sharing 6 bases. The TCR was taken from a man aged 18 to 35 who had mild COVID-19 (a few samples of this study predate the infection). The sample titles of this study are shuffled in the database, so cell type and time point are left out; the donor was told from shared clones. The material sequenced was PBMCs or a T cell subset sorted from them (not recorded which). CDR3 region: CASSPHARGADTQYF. The nucleotide sequence is TGTGCCAGCAGCCCGCACGCTAGGGGGGCAGATACGCAGTATTTT.